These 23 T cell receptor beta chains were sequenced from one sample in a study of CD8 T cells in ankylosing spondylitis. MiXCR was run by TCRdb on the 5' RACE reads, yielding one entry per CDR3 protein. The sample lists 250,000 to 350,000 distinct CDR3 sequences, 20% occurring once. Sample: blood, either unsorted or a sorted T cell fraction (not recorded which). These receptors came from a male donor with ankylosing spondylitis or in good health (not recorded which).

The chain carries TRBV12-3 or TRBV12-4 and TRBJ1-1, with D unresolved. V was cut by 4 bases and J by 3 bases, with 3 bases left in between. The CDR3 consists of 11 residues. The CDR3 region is CASSSHTEAFF. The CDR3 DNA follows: TGTGCCAGCAGTTCGCACACTGAAGCTTTCTTT.

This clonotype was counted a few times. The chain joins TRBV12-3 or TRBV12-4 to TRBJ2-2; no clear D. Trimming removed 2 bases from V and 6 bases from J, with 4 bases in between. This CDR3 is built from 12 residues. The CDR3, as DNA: TGTGCCAGCAGTTTATTCGCCGGGGAGCTGTTTTTT. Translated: CASSLFAGELFF.

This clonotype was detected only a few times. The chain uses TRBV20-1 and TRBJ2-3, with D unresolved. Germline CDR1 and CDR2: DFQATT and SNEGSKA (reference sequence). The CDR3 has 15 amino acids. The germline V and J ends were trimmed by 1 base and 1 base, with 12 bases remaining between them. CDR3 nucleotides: TGCAGTGCTAGAGCGACCTTATTGGGCACAGATACGCAGTATTTT. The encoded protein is CSARATLLGTDTQYF.

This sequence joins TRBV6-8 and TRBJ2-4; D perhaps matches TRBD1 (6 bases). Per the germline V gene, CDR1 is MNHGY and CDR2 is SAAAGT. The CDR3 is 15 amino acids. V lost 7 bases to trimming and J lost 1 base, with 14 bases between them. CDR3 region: CASNTKRGAKNIQYF. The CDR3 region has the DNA TGTGCCAGCAACACTAAGAGGGGGGCCAAAAACATTCAGTACTTC.

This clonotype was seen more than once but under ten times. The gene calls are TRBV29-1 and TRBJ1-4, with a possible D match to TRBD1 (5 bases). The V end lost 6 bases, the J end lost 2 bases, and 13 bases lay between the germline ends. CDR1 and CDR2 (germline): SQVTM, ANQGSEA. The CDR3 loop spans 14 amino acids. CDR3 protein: CSVLGTATNEKLFF. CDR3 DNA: TGCAGCGTACTCGGGACTGCCACTAATGAAAAACTGTTTTTT.

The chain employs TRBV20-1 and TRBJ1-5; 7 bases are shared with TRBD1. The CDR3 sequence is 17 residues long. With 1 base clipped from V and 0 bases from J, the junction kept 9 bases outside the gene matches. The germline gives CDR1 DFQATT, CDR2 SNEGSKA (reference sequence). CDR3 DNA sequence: TGCAGTGCTAGAGGGGCAGGGGGGAGGAATAGCAATCAGCCCCAGCATTTT. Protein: CSARGAGGRNSNQPQHF.

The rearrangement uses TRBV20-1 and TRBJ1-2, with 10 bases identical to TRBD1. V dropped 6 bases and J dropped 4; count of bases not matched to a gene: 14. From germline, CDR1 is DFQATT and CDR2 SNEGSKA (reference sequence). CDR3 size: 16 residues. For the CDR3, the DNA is TGCAGTGCCACCGGGACAGGGGAGTCATTTAGCTATGGCTACACCTTC. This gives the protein CSATGTGESFSYGYTF.

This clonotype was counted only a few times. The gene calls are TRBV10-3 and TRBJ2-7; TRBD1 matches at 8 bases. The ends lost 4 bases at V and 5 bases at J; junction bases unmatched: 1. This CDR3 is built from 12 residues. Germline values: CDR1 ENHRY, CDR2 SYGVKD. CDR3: CAISGTGNEQYV. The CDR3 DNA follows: TGTGCCATCAGTGGGACAGGGAACGAGCAGTACGTC.

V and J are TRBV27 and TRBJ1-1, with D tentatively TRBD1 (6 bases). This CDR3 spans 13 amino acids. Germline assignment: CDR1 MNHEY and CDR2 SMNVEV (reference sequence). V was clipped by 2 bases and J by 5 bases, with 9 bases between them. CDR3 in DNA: TGTGCCAGCAGTTTAAACAGGGTAACTGAAGCTTTCTTT. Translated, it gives CASSLNRVTEAFF.

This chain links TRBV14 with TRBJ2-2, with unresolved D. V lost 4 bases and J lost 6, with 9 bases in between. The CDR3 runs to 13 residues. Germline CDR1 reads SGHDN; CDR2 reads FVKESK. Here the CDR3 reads CASSPAQPGELFF. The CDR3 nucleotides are TGTGCCAGCAGCCCAGCACAGCCCGGGGAGCTGTTTTTT.

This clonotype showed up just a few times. This CDR3 is CASTSGASANTGELFF. In DNA form, the CDR3 reads TGTGCCAGCACCTCGGGGGCTAGCGCTAACACCGGGGAGCTGTTTTTT. The chain combines TRBV12-3 or TRBV12-4 with TRBJ2-2; the D call may be TRBD1 or TRBD2 (6 bases each). Trimming took off 7 bases at V and 2 bases at J, with 17 bases between the two ends. This CDR3 spans 16 amino acids.

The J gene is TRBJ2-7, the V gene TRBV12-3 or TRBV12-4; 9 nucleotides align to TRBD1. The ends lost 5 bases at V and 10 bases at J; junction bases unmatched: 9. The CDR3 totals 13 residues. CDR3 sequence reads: CASSQTGGGEQYV. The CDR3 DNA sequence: TGTGCCAGCAGTCAGACAGGGGGTGGTGAACAGTACGTC.

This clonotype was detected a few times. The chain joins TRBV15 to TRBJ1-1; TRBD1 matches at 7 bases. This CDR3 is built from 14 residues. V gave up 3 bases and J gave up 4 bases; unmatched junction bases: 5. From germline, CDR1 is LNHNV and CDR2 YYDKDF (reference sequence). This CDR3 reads CATSSRQGLTEAFF. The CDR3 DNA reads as TGTGCCACCAGCAGTCGACAGGGCCTCACTGAAGCTTTCTTT.

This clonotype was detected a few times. In nucleotides, the CDR3 is TGCCCCCCCTTGCCACCGGGGTGTCAAGAGACCCAGTACTTC. Translation: CPPLPPGCQETQYF. V is TRBV21-1 and J is TRBJ2-5; the table's D gene call, TRBD1, was not cross checked with the DNA. TRBV21-1 is noted as a pseudogene. The CDR3 is 14 amino acids.

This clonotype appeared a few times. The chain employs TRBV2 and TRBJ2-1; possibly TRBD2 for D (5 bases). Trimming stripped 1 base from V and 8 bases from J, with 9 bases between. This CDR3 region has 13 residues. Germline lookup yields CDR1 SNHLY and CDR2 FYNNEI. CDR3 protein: CASSEVRGDEQFF. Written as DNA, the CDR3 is TGTGCCAGCAGTGAAGTACGGGGAGATGAGCAGTTCTTC. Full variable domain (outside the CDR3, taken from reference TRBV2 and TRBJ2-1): EPEVTQTPSHQVTQMGQEVILRCVPISNHLYFYWYRQILGQKVEFLVSFYNNEISEKSEIFDDQFSVERPDGSNFTLKIRSTKLEDSAMYFCASSEVRGDEQFFGPGTRLTVL.

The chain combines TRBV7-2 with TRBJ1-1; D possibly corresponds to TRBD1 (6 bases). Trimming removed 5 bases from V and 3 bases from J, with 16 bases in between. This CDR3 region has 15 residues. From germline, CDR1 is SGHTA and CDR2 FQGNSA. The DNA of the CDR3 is TGTGCCAGCAGCCCTGACAGGCCCCTGCACACTGAAGCTTTCTTT. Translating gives CASSPDRPLHTEAFF.

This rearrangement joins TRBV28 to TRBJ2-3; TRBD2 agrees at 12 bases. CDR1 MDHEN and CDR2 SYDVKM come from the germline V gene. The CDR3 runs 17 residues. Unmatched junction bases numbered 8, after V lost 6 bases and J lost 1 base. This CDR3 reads CASSPQLAGGRTDTQYF. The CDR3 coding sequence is TGTGCCAGCAGCCCCCAACTAGCGGGGGGACGCACAGATACGCAGTATTTT.

CDR3 in DNA: TGTGCCAGCTGCATTTCGGGGTACGAGCAGTACGTC. Amino acid sequence: CASCISGYEQYV. The rearrangement links TRBV6-1 to TRBJ2-7, with D perhaps TRBD2 (5 bases). The ends were cut back, 8 bases at V and 4 bases at J, with 12 bases in the middle. The CDR3 has 12 amino acids. Germline loops: CDR1 MNHNS, CDR2 SASEGT.

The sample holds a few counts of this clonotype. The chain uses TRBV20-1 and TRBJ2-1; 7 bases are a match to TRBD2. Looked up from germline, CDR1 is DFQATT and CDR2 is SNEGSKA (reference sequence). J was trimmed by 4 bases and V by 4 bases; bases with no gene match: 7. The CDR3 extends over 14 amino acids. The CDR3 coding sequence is TGCAGTGCTACAGGCGGGAGTTCTTACAATGAGCAGTTCTTC. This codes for CSATGGSSYNEQFF.

The DNA of the CDR3 is TGTGCCTCGACAGGGCACATCTATGGCTACACCTTC. It codes for CASTGHIYGYTF. This sequence joins TRBV10-3 and TRBJ1-2; 7 positions match TRBD1. The CDR3 has 12 amino acids. Looked up from germline, CDR1 is ENHRY and CDR2 is SYGVKD. J lost 4 bases, V lost 11 bases, and 7 bases had no gene match.

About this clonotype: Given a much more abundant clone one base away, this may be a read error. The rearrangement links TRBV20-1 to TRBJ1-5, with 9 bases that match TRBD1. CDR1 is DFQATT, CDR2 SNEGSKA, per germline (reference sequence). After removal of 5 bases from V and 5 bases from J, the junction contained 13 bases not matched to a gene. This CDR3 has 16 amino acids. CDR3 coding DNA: TGCAGTGCTTCCCCGGGACAGGGTACTGACGATCAGCCCCAGCATTTT. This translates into CSASPGQGTDDQPQHF.

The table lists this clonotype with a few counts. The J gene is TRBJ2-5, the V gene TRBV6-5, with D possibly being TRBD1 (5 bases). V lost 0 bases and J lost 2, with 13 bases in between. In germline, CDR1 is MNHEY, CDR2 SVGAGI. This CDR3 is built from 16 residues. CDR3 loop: CASSYSPRQPQETQYF. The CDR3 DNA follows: TGTGCCAGCAGTTACTCTCCGAGACAGCCACAAGAGACCCAGTACTTC.

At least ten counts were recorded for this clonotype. Written as DNA, the CDR3 is TGCGCCAGCACCCCAGGGGACTACGAGCAGTACGTC. Its protein is CASTPGDYEQYV. The genes are TRBV10-1 and TRBJ2-7; maybe TRBD1 (6 bases). The germline V gene encodes CDR1 WNHNN and CDR2 SYGVQD (reference sequence). The CDR3 runs 12 residues. Trimming took off 7 bases at V and 3 bases at J, with 10 bases between the two ends.